One and the same sample provided the 9 T cell receptor beta chains below, sequenced in a study of CD8 T cells in ankylosing spondylitis. The study's findings and limits: Within ankylosing spondylitis blood, a TCR beta motif made up of eight or nine highly homologous variants appeared to be characteristic.

Their antigen targets remain unknown. TCRdb reprocessed the 5' RACE reads with MiXCR, giving one entry per CDR3 protein. The sample has approximately 150,000 distinct CDR3 sequences; roughly 17% are singletons. Specimen: blood, either unsorted or a sorted T cell fraction (not recorded which). The origin of the receptors is a male donor with ankylosing spondylitis.

This clonotype was recorded a few times. The chain links TRBV24-1 to TRBJ1-1; 8 positions agree with TRBD1. Germline CDR1 and CDR2: KGHDR and SFDVKD. The CDR3 is 15 residues long. J was trimmed by 7 bases and V by 8 bases; bases with no gene match: 14. CDR3 in amino acids: CATTAGQGSNGEAFF. The CDR3 region has the DNA TGTGCCACCACCGCAGGACAGGGAAGCAACGGTGAAGCTTTCTTT.

V gene TRBV3-1 combines with J gene TRBJ2-1; the D call may be TRBD1 or TRBD2 (5 bases each). In germline, CDR1 is LGHDT, CDR2 YNNKEL (reference sequence). Trimming stripped 4 bases from V and 1 base from J, with 14 bases between. The CDR3 loop spans 16 amino acids. In nucleotides, the CDR3 is TGTGCCAGCAGCCCGGGACCCTCGACGTCCTACAATGAGCAGTTCTTC. This codes for CASSPGPSTSYNEQFF.

This clonotype occurred many times. This sequence joins TRBV4-2 and TRBJ2-1; TRBD2 aligns across 13 bases. Unmatched junction bases numbered 9, after V lost 0 bases and J lost 1 base. Germline V gives CDR1 LGHNA, CDR2 YNFKEQ. The CDR3 spans 20 residues. CDR3 bases: TGTGCCAGCAGCCAAGATCCTCCCTTACTAGCGGGAGGGTCCTACAATGAGCAGTTCTTC. Translating it yields CASSQDPPLLAGGSYNEQFF.

This clonotype occurred many times. The rearrangement joins TRBV12-3 or TRBV12-4 to TRBJ2-7; 9 nucleotides agree with TRBD2. The CDR3 is 14 amino acids. Trimming cost V 7 bases and J 7 bases; bases outside gene matches: 11. Written as DNA, the CDR3 is TGTGCCAGCACCGCCGGGACTAGCTTTCGAGAGCAGTACTTC. Its translation is CASTAGTSFREQYF.

This chain uses TRBV9 with TRBJ2-1; D is ambiguous. CDR1 SGDLS and CDR2 YYNGEE come from the germline V gene. Deletions cut 0 bases from V and 5 bases from J, with 15 bases between. The CDR3 is made up of 16 amino acids. CDR3 nucleotides: TGTGCCAGCAGCGTAGGGGCAGAGATGAGGAACAATGAGCAGTTCTTC. This sequence encodes CASSVGAEMRNNEQFF.

This clonotype was observed a handful of times. The CDR3 spells CASSSGTSGTNEQFF. The CDR3, as DNA: TGTGCCAGCAGCTCCGGGACTAGCGGGACAAATGAGCAGTTCTTC. The chain uses TRBV11-2 and TRBJ2-1; TRBD2 agrees at 13 bases. J lost 7 bases, V lost 4 bases, and 4 bases had no gene match. The CDR3 contains 15 residues. Germline V CDR1 and CDR2: SGHAT, FQNNGV.

The chain uses TRBV5-6 and TRBJ2-7; no firm D call. The CDR3 is 12 amino acids. V shed 2 bases and J shed 6 bases, with 9 bases lying between them. Germline values: CDR1 SGHDT, CDR2 YYEEEE. The CDR3 spells CASSFPSAEQYF. In nucleotides, the CDR3 is TGTGCCAGCAGCTTCCCCTCCGCCGAGCAGTACTTC.

This chain uses TRBV20-1 with TRBJ2-7, with 8 positions matching TRBD1. This CDR3 contains 13 residues. V dropped 5 bases and J dropped 2; count of bases not matched to a gene: 5. Per the germline V gene, CDR1 is DFQATT and CDR2 is SNEGSKA (reference sequence). This CDR3 is CSAETGDPYEQYF. The CDR3 bases are TGCAGTGCTGAGACAGGGGACCCCTACGAGCAGTACTTC.

Only a few counts were recorded for this clonotype. The genes are TRBV29-1 and TRBJ2-1; 8 bases align to TRBD2. Germline assignment: CDR1 SQVTM and CDR2 ANQGSEA. Trimming cost V 7 bases and J 3 bases; bases outside gene matches: 8. The CDR3 length is 14 residues. DNA of the CDR3: TGCAGCGCGGAACTAGCGGAGATCTACAATGAGCAGTTCTTC. It translates to CSAELAEIYNEQFF.